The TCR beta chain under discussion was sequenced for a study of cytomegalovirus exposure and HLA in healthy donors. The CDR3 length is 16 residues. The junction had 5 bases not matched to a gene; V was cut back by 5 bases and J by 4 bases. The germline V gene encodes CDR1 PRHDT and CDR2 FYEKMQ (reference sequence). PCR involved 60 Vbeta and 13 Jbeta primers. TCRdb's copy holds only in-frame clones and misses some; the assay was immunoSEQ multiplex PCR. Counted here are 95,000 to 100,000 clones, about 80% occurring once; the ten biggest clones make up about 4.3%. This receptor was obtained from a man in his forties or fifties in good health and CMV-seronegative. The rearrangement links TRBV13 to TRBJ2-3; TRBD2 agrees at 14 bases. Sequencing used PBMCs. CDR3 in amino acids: CASSTRLAGGPDTQYF. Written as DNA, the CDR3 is TGTGCCAGCAGCACTCGACTAGCGGGGGGGCCAGATACGCAGTATTTT.